This T cell receptor (beta chain) came from a study of blood T cell repertoires in COVID-19. Clones were read by immunoSEQ multiplex PCR, and TCRdb kept only the in-frame ones, dropping some. The sample has roughly 300,000 clones, roughly 91% seen once. The age range of participants was about 18 to 95 years, with residence in around 22 US areas. In assigning cohorts, the study relied on participant-reported clinical history. The CDR3 sequence is 16 residues long. Germline CDR1 and CDR2: SGHRS and YFSETQ. V was pared by 0 bases and J by 5 bases, with 3 bases of the junction left unmatched. This chain links TRBV5-1 with TRBJ1-6, with 9 positions matching TRBD1. The material sequenced was PBMCs or T cells enriched from blood (not recorded which). The source is a woman between 40 and 55 years old with acute COVID-19. CDR3 nucleotides: TGCGCCAGCAGCTTGGGGGACAGGGTTGATAATTCACCCCTCCACTTT. This encodes CASSLGDRVDNSPLHF.